Described below is a single T cell receptor (beta chain) sequence and its context. The data originate from a study of T cells in Graves' hyperthyroidism and ophthalmopathy. V was clipped by 6 bases and J by 0 bases; unmatched bases: 10. Germline CDR1 and CDR2: MDHEN and SYDVKM. CDR3 length: 17 residues. Regions amplified from RNA transcripts were the TCR beta CDR3 regions. TCR CDR3 regions were first amplified by RT-PCR with HTBI primers. TCRdb reanalysed the multiplex PCR reads using MiXCR and keeps one entry per CDR3 protein. The sample contains some 200,000 distinct CDR3 sequences, over 15% of which appear only once.

V usage is TRBV28 and J usage is TRBJ2-7; 11 bases agree with TRBD2. The sequenced sample was blood. This clonotype was sampled from a man aged 50 to 59 with Graves' hyperthyroidism. CDR3 sequence (DNA): TGTGCCAGCAGGCCCGGGACTAGCGGTAAGAGCTCCTACGAGCAGTACTTC. It translates to CASRPGTSGKSSYEQYF. Drawing the rest from reference TRBV28 and TRBJ2-7, the complete variable domain is DVKVTQSSRYLVKRTGEKVFLECVQDMDHENMFWYRQDPGLGLRLIYFSYDVKMKEKGDIPEGYSVSREKKERFSLILESASTNQTSMYLCASRPGTSGKSSYEQYFGPGTRLTVT.